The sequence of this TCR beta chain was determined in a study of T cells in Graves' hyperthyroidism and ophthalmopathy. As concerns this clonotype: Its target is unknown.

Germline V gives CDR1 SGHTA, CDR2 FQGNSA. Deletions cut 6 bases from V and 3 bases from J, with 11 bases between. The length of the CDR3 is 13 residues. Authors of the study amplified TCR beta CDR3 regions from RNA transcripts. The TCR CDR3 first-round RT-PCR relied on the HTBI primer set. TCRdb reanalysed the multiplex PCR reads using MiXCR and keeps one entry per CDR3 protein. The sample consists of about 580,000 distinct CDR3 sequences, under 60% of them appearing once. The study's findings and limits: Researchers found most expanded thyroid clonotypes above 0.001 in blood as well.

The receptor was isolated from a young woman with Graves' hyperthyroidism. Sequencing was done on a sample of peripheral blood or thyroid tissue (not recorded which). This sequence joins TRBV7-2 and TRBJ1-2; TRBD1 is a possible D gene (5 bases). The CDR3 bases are TGTGCCAGCAGTCTCCGGGACGACTATGGCTACACCTTC. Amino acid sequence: CASSLRDDYGYTF.